This is a list of T cell receptor beta chains from one sample in a study of Ad26.COV2.S vaccination and SARS-CoV-2 variants. TCRdb's table, derived via immunoSEQ multiplex PCR, lists solely in-frame clones and lacks some. The sample records hundreds of thousands of clones, approximately 92% being singletons. The source material was peripheral blood, sampled in a trial of Ad26.COV2.S vaccine versus placebo. These receptors originate from a person aged 18-65 years who received the Ad26.COV2.S COVID-19 vaccine or a placebo. The CDR3 runs from the conserved cysteine through the conserved F or W. The order of the fields is V gene, clone size, J gene, D gene, CDR3 protein, CDR3 DNA. The D gene is left open where the match is weak. Clone size is shown for a subset of rows, as once, few, many or a class of expanded clone.

v_call: TRBV19; clone_size: NA; j_call: TRBJ2-7; d_call: NA; cdr3_aa: CASSIFQVTYEQYF; cdr3_nt: TGTGCCAGTAGTATCTTTCAGGTAACCTACGAGCAGTACTTC
v_call: TRBV7-9; clone_size: NA; j_call: TRBJ2-1; d_call: NA; cdr3_aa: CASSSRIFQGDEQFF; cdr3_nt: TGTGCCAGCAGCTCCCGAATCTTCCAGGGCGATGAGCAGTTCTTC
v_call: TRBV7-2; clone_size: NA; j_call: TRBJ2-1; d_call: TRBD2; cdr3_aa: CASSPPGGLAANNEQFF; cdr3_nt: TGTGCCAGCAGCCCTCCCGGAGGGCTAGCGGCGAACAATGAGCAGTTCTTC
v_call: TRBV28; clone_size: NA; j_call: TRBJ1-5; d_call: TRBD1; cdr3_aa: CASSSGQADGKPQHF; cdr3_nt: TGTGCCAGCAGTTCGGGACAGGCAGATGGGAAGCCCCAGCATTTT
v_call: TRBV7-2; clone_size: NA; j_call: TRBJ2-2; d_call: NA; cdr3_aa: CASSFGGVWEWTGELFF; cdr3_nt: TGTGCCAGCAGCTTCGGTGGGGTTTGGGAGTGGACCGGGGAGCTGTTTTTT
v_call: TRBV14; clone_size: NA; j_call: TRBJ1-2; d_call: NA; cdr3_aa: CASSHGGVYGYTF; cdr3_nt: TGTGCCAGCAGCCATGGAGGGGTCTATGGCTACACCTTC
v_call: TRBV27; clone_size: NA; j_call: TRBJ2-1; d_call: NA; cdr3_aa: CASSLPPPARGTYNEQFF; cdr3_nt: TGTGCCAGCAGTTTGCCCCCCCCCGCCCGGGGCACCTACAATGAGCAGTTCTTC
v_call: TRBV6-1; clone_size: NA; j_call: TRBJ1-6; d_call: TRBD1; cdr3_aa: CASSDEGQGQSPLHF; cdr3_nt: TGTGCCAGCAGTGATGAGGGACAGGGTCAATCACCCCTCCACTTT
v_call: TRBV28; clone_size: NA; j_call: TRBJ2-2; d_call: NA; cdr3_aa: CASSLYTGELFF; cdr3_nt: TGTGCCAGCAGTTTATACACCGGGGAGCTGTTTTTT
v_call: TRBV13; clone_size: NA; j_call: TRBJ1-6; d_call: TRBD1; cdr3_aa: CASQGATYNSPLHF; cdr3_nt: TGTGCCAGCCAGGGGGCCACCTATAATTCACCCCTCCACTTT
v_call: TRBV5-1; clone_size: NA; j_call: TRBJ1-3; d_call: TRBD1; cdr3_aa: CASSASPYPGQGGKHHF; cdr3_nt: TGCGCCAGCAGCGCGAGCCCCTATCCGGGACAGGGAGGCAAACACCATTTT
v_call: TRBV24-1; clone_size: NA; j_call: TRBJ2-3; d_call: NA; cdr3_aa: CATSDPPADTQYF; cdr3_nt: TGTGCCACCAGTGACCCCCCCGCAGATACGCAGTATTTT
v_call: TRBV18; clone_size: once; j_call: TRBJ1-5; d_call: NA; cdr3_aa: CASSPDRLLDPQHF; cdr3_nt: TGTGCCAGCTCACCCGACAGACTACTAGACCCCCAGCATTTT
v_call: TRBV2; clone_size: NA; j_call: TRBJ2-7; d_call: NA; cdr3_aa: CASAGGDGSYEQYF; cdr3_nt: TGTGCCAGCGCTGGGGGTGACGGCTCCTACGAGCAGTACTTC
v_call: TRBV6-1; clone_size: NA; j_call: TRBJ2-3; d_call: TRBD2; cdr3_aa: CASSEWGGIGTDTQYF; cdr3_nt: TGTGCCAGCAGTGAATGGGGGGGTATTGGCACAGATACGCAGTATTTT
v_call: TRBV27; clone_size: NA; j_call: TRBJ1-2; d_call: NA; cdr3_aa: CASSSPGRGAGYGYTF; cdr3_nt: TGTGCCAGCAGTTCGCCGGGTCGGGGCGCGGGCTATGGCTACACCTTC
v_call: TRBV23-1; clone_size: NA; j_call: TRBJ1-6; d_call: NA; cdr3_aa: CASSQGSSYNSPLHF; cdr3_nt: TGCGCCAGCAGTCAGGGGAGCTCCTATAATTCACCCCTCCACTTT
v_call: TRBV5-1; clone_size: NA; j_call: TRBJ1-4; d_call: NA; cdr3_aa: CASSLKATNEKLFF; cdr3_nt: TGCGCCAGCAGCCTAAAGGCAACTAATGAAAAACTGTTTTTT
v_call: TRBV3-1/TRBV3-2; clone_size: NA; j_call: TRBJ2-2; d_call: TRBD2; cdr3_aa: CASRDCLAGAGGELFF; cdr3_nt: TGTGCCAGCAGGGACTGTCTAGCGGGCGCGGGCGGGGAGCTGTTTTTT
v_call: TRBV24-1; clone_size: NA; j_call: TRBJ2-5; d_call: NA; cdr3_aa: CATSDFEEGVQETQYF; cdr3_nt: TGTGCCACCAGTGATTTCGAGGAGGGGGTCCAAGAGACCCAGTACTTC
v_call: TRBV7-8; clone_size: NA; j_call: TRBJ1-1; d_call: NA; cdr3_aa: CASSTTGTGKAFF; cdr3_nt: TGTGCCAGCAGCACAACAGGGACGGGCAAAGCTTTCTTT
v_call: TRBV19; clone_size: NA; j_call: TRBJ2-1; d_call: TRBD2; cdr3_aa: CASSIFAGAYNEQFF; cdr3_nt: TGTGCCAGTAGTATATTCGCGGGGGCCTACAATGAGCAGTTCTTC
v_call: TRBV9; clone_size: once; j_call: TRBJ1-5; d_call: NA; cdr3_aa: CASSVDGGYQPQHF; cdr3_nt: TGTGCCAGCAGCGTAGACGGGGGGTATCAGCCCCAGCATTTT
v_call: TRBV11-3; clone_size: NA; j_call: TRBJ2-2; d_call: TRBD1; cdr3_aa: CASSLRTGNTGELFF; cdr3_nt: TGTGCCAGCAGCTTAAGGACAGGGAATACCGGGGAGCTGTTTTTT
v_call: TRBV5-1; clone_size: NA; j_call: TRBJ2-1; d_call: NA; cdr3_aa: CASSGRSGGEQFF; cdr3_nt: TGCGCCAGCAGCGGGAGAAGCGGCGGTGAGCAGTTCTTC
v_call: TRBV18; clone_size: NA; j_call: TRBJ2-2; d_call: TRBD2; cdr3_aa: CASSLPGLAVNTGELFF; cdr3_nt: TGTGCCAGCTCCCTCCCGGGACTAGCGGTGAACACCGGGGAGCTGTTTTTT
v_call: TRBV28; clone_size: NA; j_call: TRBJ1-2; d_call: NA; cdr3_aa: CASSPRPGPYGGYTF; cdr3_nt: TGTGCCAGCAGCCCCCGACCGGGACCCTATGGCGGCTACACCTTC
v_call: TRBV18; clone_size: NA; j_call: TRBJ1-1; d_call: TRBD1; cdr3_aa: CASSPPRQGNTEAFF; cdr3_nt: TGTGCCAGCTCACCCCCCCGACAGGGGAACACTGAAGCTTTCTTT
v_call: TRBV7-2; clone_size: NA; j_call: TRBJ2-3; d_call: NA; cdr3_aa: CASSPLAPPDTQYF; cdr3_nt: TGTGCCAGCAGCCCACTTGCCCCGCCGGATACGCAGTATTTT
v_call: TRBV24-1; clone_size: NA; j_call: TRBJ1-2; d_call: TRBD1; cdr3_aa: CATSDPRGPGQGEGGYTF; cdr3_nt: TGTGCCACCAGTGATCCCCGAGGACCGGGACAGGGGGAAGGTGGCTACACCTTC
v_call: TRBV7-8; clone_size: NA; j_call: TRBJ2-2; d_call: TRBD2; cdr3_aa: CASSFLAGGTGELFF; cdr3_nt: TGTGCCAGCAGCTTTCTAGCGGGGGGCACCGGGGAGCTGTTTTTT
v_call: TRBV29-1; clone_size: NA; j_call: TRBJ2-3; d_call: TRBD2; cdr3_aa: CSVERWGAGGTDTQYF; cdr3_nt: TGCAGCGTTGAACGCTGGGGAGCGGGAGGCACAGATACGCAGTATTTT
v_call: TRBV6-2/TRBV6-3; clone_size: NA; j_call: TRBJ2-1; d_call: NA; cdr3_aa: CASSPLGGSSYNEQFF; cdr3_nt: TGTGCCAGCAGTCCCCTGGGGGGAAGCTCCTACAATGAGCAGTTCTTC
v_call: TRBV5-6; clone_size: NA; j_call: TRBJ1-2; d_call: NA; cdr3_aa: CASSPRRTAWLGYTF; cdr3_nt: TGTGCCAGCAGCCCACGCCGGACAGCGTGGTTAGGCTACACCTTC
v_call: TRBV4-3; clone_size: NA; j_call: TRBJ2-3; d_call: TRBD2; cdr3_aa: CASSQGPSGSGDTQYF; cdr3_nt: TGCGCCAGCAGCCAAGGTCCTAGCGGGAGTGGAGATACGCAGTATTTT
v_call: TRBV5-1; clone_size: NA; j_call: TRBJ1-6; d_call: NA; cdr3_aa: CASSLNVKGDSPLHF; cdr3_nt: TGCGCCAGCAGCTTGAACGTCAAAGGGGATTCACCCCTCCACTTT
v_call: TRBV4-3; clone_size: NA; j_call: TRBJ2-5; d_call: NA; cdr3_aa: CASSQAWGTETQYF; cdr3_nt: TGCGCCAGCAGCCAAGCCTGGGGGACAGAGACCCAGTACTTC
v_call: TRBV5-5; clone_size: NA; j_call: TRBJ2-1; d_call: NA; cdr3_aa: CASSRGQNSYNEQFF; cdr3_nt: TGTGCCAGCAGCCGCGGACAGAACTCCTACAATGAGCAGTTCTTC
v_call: TRBV7-3; clone_size: NA; j_call: TRBJ2-3; d_call: TRBD2; cdr3_aa: CASSALGPSGGATDTQYF; cdr3_nt: TGTGCCAGCAGCGCCCTTGGACCCAGCGGGGGGGCCACAGATACGCAGTATTTT
v_call: TRBV10-3; clone_size: NA; j_call: TRBJ1-1; d_call: NA; cdr3_aa: CAISEQRRNTEAFF; cdr3_nt: TGTGCCATCAGTGAGCAGAGACGGAACACTGAAGCTTTCTTT
v_call: TRBV18; clone_size: few; j_call: TRBJ1-1; d_call: NA; cdr3_aa: CASSHDRLSEAFF; cdr3_nt: TGTGCCAGCTCACACGACAGACTAAGTGAAGCTTTCTTT
v_call: TRBV5-1; clone_size: NA; j_call: TRBJ2-2; d_call: TRBD1; cdr3_aa: CASSLTRTGGTGELFF; cdr3_nt: TGCGCCAGCAGCTTGACACGGACAGGGGGTACCGGGGAGCTGTTTTTT
v_call: TRBV13; clone_size: NA; j_call: TRBJ1-3; d_call: NA; cdr3_aa: CASSLTPDSGNTIYF; cdr3_nt: TGTGCCAGCAGCTTAACCCCAGACTCTGGAAACACCATATATTTT
v_call: TRBV10-3; clone_size: NA; j_call: TRBJ2-7; d_call: NA; cdr3_aa: CAISEGGGRGYEQYF; cdr3_nt: TGTGCCATCAGTGAAGGAGGTGGGCGGGGCTACGAGCAGTACTTC
v_call: TRBV7-2; clone_size: NA; j_call: TRBJ2-5; d_call: NA; cdr3_aa: CASSLLRGGGETQYF; cdr3_nt: TGTGCCAGCAGCTTACTCCGGGGTGGTGGAGAGACCCAGTACTTC
v_call: TRBV24-1; clone_size: NA; j_call: TRBJ1-5; d_call: NA; cdr3_aa: CATSASPGYNQPQHF; cdr3_nt: TGTGCCACCAGTGCCTCCCCGGGGTATAATCAGCCCCAGCATTTT
v_call: TRBV6-1; clone_size: NA; j_call: TRBJ1-1; d_call: NA; cdr3_aa: CASSEVRNTEAFF; cdr3_nt: TGTGCCAGCAGTGAAGTCAGGAACACTGAAGCTTTCTTT
v_call: TRBV28; clone_size: NA; j_call: TRBJ2-1; d_call: NA; cdr3_aa: CASVLGLSSYNEQFF; cdr3_nt: TGTGCCAGCGTTCTGGGACTGAGCTCCTACAATGAGCAGTTCTTC
v_call: TRBV5-1; clone_size: NA; j_call: TRBJ2-5; d_call: NA; cdr3_aa: CASRRGSSEGETQYF; cdr3_nt: TGCGCCAGCAGGAGGGGGAGTTCAGAAGGGGAGACCCAGTACTTC
v_call: TRBV7-7; clone_size: NA; j_call: TRBJ1-2; d_call: NA; cdr3_aa: CASSVLRQRYGYTF; cdr3_nt: TGTGCTAGCAGCGTCCTGAGACAAAGATATGGCTACACCTTC
v_call: TRBV18; clone_size: NA; j_call: TRBJ2-2; d_call: NA; cdr3_aa: CASSPGVQNTGELFF; cdr3_nt: TGTGCCAGCTCACCAGGTGTGCAGAACACCGGGGAGCTGTTTTTT
v_call: TRBV7-6; clone_size: NA; j_call: TRBJ1-5; d_call: NA; cdr3_aa: CASSLGDNSNQPQHF; cdr3_nt: TGTGCCAGCAGCTTGGGGGACAATAGCAATCAGCCCCAGCATTTT